What follows is one TCR beta chain and its context. Its antigen is not known. Given a much more abundant clone one base away, this may be a read error. This entry comes from a study of regulatory T cells in long-lasting Graves disease. Investigators prepared the TCR beta libraries by applying iRepertoire HTBI primers and Arm-PCR of CDR3 regions. TCRdb called the multiplex PCR reads again in MiXCR, with one record for every CDR3 protein. The sample shows under 300,000 distinct CDR3 sequences, about 18% of them seen only once. There are 15 residues in the CDR3. The V gene's germline CDR1 is SGHTA and CDR2 FQGNSA. Time point denoted: newly diagnosed GD, antithyroid drugs for less than 3 months. Isolated PBMC RNA provided the starting material for the TCR library. The study's findings and limits: Samples came from peripheral blood alone, without thyroid tissue. Relative to newly diagnosed Graves' patients, persistent ones had lower TCR diversity.

These data were likewise used in another study, on T cells in Graves' hyperthyroidism and ophthalmopathy. That work states: Researchers found most expanded thyroid clonotypes above 0.001 in blood as well.

This receptor was taken from a woman between 25 and 40 years old with Graves disease. This specimen consisted of peripheral blood mononuclear cells (PBMCs), obtained at new diagnosis, from a patient treated with antithyroid drugs. J is TRBJ2-2 and V is TRBV7-2, with D perhaps given as TRBD1 or TRBD2 (5 bases each). Written as DNA, the CDR3 is TGTGCCGGCAGCTTCCGGGACCCCAACACCGGGGAGCTGTTTTTT. It specifies CAGSFRDPNTGELFF.